The entry that follows covers one TCR beta chain sequence. Its matching antigen is unknown. Germline V gene lookup returns CDR1 GTSNPN and CDR2 SVGIG (reference sequence). This CDR3 contains 14 residues. Trimming at V came to 2 bases and at J to 2 bases, leaving 2 bases not matched to a gene. Measured with immunoSEQ multiplex PCR; TCRdb has only the in-frame clones, and not every one. The profile shows approximately 94,000 clones, approximately 89% of them singletons. The data are from a study of OX40 agonist ivuxolimab in advanced cancers. Turning to the study itself: Patients receiving dose escalation had hepatocellular carcinoma, melanoma, renal cell or head and neck cancer. Allowance was made for prior anti-PD-1, anti-PD-L1 or anti-CTLA-4 therapy, and around 44% had some.

Whole-study results and caveats: The authors did not determine the antigen specificity of the expanded peripheral T cells.

This clonotype was obtained from an adult with an advanced solid tumor such as melanoma, head and neck, liver or kidney cancer. J is TRBJ1-3 and V is TRBV30; 8 nucleotides align to TRBD1. This material consisted of CD4+ or CD8+ T cells sorted from blood, taken in a trial of the OX40 agonist ivuxolimab. CDR3 protein: CAWSTRGPGNTIYF. CDR3 nucleotides: TGTGCCTGGAGTACCAGGGGGCCTGGAAACACCATATATTTT.